This paragraph reports one T cell receptor (beta chain). The read finishes 3 residues shy of the CDR3 end, and the germline J gene is used to complete it. These data are taken from a study of T cells in women clearing cervical HPV infection. Study at large: Blood came at first lesion visit for cases, post-clearance for controls.

Sequenced by immunoSEQ multiplex PCR; TCRdb stores in-frame clones only, minus some. This table holds approximately 15,000 clones. The CDR3 has 15 amino acids. The V segment lost 3 bases and the J segment 4 bases; nucleotides outside the gene matches: 8. Germline V gene lookup returns CDR1 LNHNV and CDR2 YYDKDF (reference sequence). This clonotype was sampled from a woman aged 18-69 years with a cervical HPV16 infection that either progressed to CIN3+ or cleared (not recorded which). Sequencing was carried out using blood buffy coat. The chain recombines TRBV15 with TRBJ2-7, with 8 bases aligning to TRBD2. The CDR3 here is CATSSSWTSLYEQYF. Partial CDR3 DNA: TGTGCCACCAGCAGCTCTTGGACTAGCCTATACGAG.